What follows is one T cell receptor beta chain and its context. Its antigen is unknown. Per the germline V gene, CDR1 is DFQATT and CDR2 is SNEGSKA (reference sequence). V dropped 4 bases and J dropped 6 bases, with 17 bases sitting between them. The CDR3 totals 14 residues. TCRdb reanalysed the RT-PCR reads using MiXCR and keeps one entry per CDR3 protein. The table shows about 500,000 distinct CDR3 sequences, with roughly 7.6% occurring only once. The data derive from a study of response to subunit inactivated influenza vaccine. General study points: There was a suggestion from the authors that each seasonal influenza vaccination recruits few new T cells.

Here the sequenced sample was PBMCs from blood, taken less than 30 months after vaccination. The chain joins TRBV20-1 to TRBJ2-3, with D perhaps matching TRBD1 or TRBD2 (5 bases each). The clonotype comes from a man in his fifties or sixties who received an inactivated influenza vaccine. The DNA for the CDR3 is TGCAGTGCTATCGGGACCCTAAACGCGGATACGCAGTATTTT. Its protein product is CSAIGTLNADTQYF.